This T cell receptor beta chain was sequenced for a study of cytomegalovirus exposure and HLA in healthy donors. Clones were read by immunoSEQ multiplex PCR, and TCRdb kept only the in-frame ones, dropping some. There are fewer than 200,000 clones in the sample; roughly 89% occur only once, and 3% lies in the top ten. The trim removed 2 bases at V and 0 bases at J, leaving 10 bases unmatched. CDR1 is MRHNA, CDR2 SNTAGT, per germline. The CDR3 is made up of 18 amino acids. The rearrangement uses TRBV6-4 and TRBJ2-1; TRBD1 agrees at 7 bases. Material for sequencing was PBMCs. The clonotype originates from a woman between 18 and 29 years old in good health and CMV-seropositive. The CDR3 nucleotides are TGTGCCAGCAGTGACAGGGGGCAAGCTGGCAGCTCCTACAATGAGCAGTTCTTC. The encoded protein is CASSDRGQAGSSYNEQFF.